The entry below describes one T cell receptor (beta chain). Its antigen is still unknown. Noted treatment: oral pan-JAK inhibitor, 5-10 mg twice daily. A FACSAria was used to sort CD4+ and CD8+ T cells. These cells came from PBMCs. The sample originates from a study of CD8+ T cells in alopecia areata. For the study at large: The study gave treated patients oral tofacitinib at 5 to 10 mg twice daily. Study-wide points: Across lesional scalp, and particularly alopecia totalis/universalis, clonality surpassed that of normal scalp.

Germline-derived CDR1 and CDR2 are MGHRA and YSYEKL. V gave up 0 bases and J gave up 6 bases, with 11 bases separating them. The CDR3 totals 14 residues. Extraction of RNA preceded its reverse transcription into cDNA, which served as the sequencing template. Produced via immunoSEQ multiplex PCR; TCRdb's table is partial and in-frame only. The data contain approximately 100,000 clones, about 60% of them singletons. Source: CD8+ T cells sorted from blood, taken at roughly week 58, from a patient treated with tofacitinib. The chain uses TRBV4-1 and TRBJ2-5; perhaps TRBD2 as D (5 bases). This TCR was sampled from a human donor with alopecia areata. The DNA of the CDR3 is TGCGCCAGCAGCCAAGATCGAGGGCCAAAGACCCAGTACTTC. It is translated as CASSQDRGPKTQYF.